The rows below give T cell receptor beta chains drawn from one sample of a study of cytomegalovirus exposure and HLA in healthy donors. TCRdb's table, derived via immunoSEQ multiplex PCR, lists solely in-frame clones and lacks some. The sample includes 150,000 to 200,000 clones, roughly 82% of them seen just once. Specimen: PBMCs. These receptors were obtained from a man over 45 in good health and CMV-seropositive. The CDR3 runs from the conserved cysteine through the conserved F or W. D genes are given only for firm matches. Clone size is not always given. Where it is, it says once, few, many or a class for expanded clones.

TRBJ2-3 | - | once | TRBV30 | CAWRIGLHTQYF | TGTGCCTGGAGAATTGGGCTGCATACGCAGTATTTT
TRBJ1-1 | - | - | TRBV7-6 | CASSSNSHTEAFF | TGTGCCAGCAGCTCAAACAGTCACACTGAAGCTTTCTTT
TRBJ2-4 | - | - | TRBV4-1 | CASSPIGRSAKNIQYF | TGCGCCAGCAGCCCTATAGGGAGGTCGGCCAAAAACATTCAGTACTTC
TRBJ2-6 | TRBD1 | - | TRBV7-2 | CASSEEGQARGRANVLTF | TGTGCCAGCAGCGAAGAGGGACAGGCCAGGGGTAGGGCCAACGTCCTGACTTTC
TRBJ2-3 | TRBD2 | - | TRBV5-1 | CASRTSGITDTQYF | TGCGCCAGCAGAACTAGCGGGATAACAGATACGCAGTATTTT
TRBJ1-2 | - | - | TRBV5-8 | CASSLVRGGYGYTF | TGTGCCAGCAGCTTGGTTCGGGGTGGCTATGGCTACACCTTC
TRBJ2-2 | TRBD1 | - | TRBV19 | CASSLGTGANTGELFF | TGTGCCAGTAGCCTCGGGACAGGGGCGAACACCGGGGAGCTGTTTTTT
TRBJ1-4 | - | - | TRBV2 | CASSERRVATNEKLFF | TGTGCCAGCAGTGAACGTAGAGTTGCAACTAATGAAAAACTGTTTTTT
TRBJ2-3 | - | - | TRBV28 | CASSLPPGHFTDTQYF | TGTGCCAGCAGTTTACCCCCGGGACACTTCACAGATACGCAGTATTTT
TRBJ2-3 | TRBD2 | - | TRBV6-1 | CASSVEAGGPEDTQYF | TGTGCCAGCAGTGTAGAAGCGGGAGGGCCAGAAGATACGCAGTATTTT
TRBJ2-1 | - | - | TRBV5-4 | CASSGSSSYNEQFF | TGTGCCAGCTCCGGGTCGAGCTCCTACAATGAGCAGTTCTTC
TRBJ1-1 | TRBD1 | - | TRBV5-5 | CASHGTARMNTEAFF | TGTGCCAGCCACGGGACAGCAAGAATGAACACTGAAGCTTTCTTT
TRBJ2-3 | TRBD2 | - | TRBV18 | CASSPPSLAGGADTQYF | TGTGCCAGCTCACCACCTTCCCTAGCGGGAGGAGCAGATACGCAGTATTTT
TRBJ1-1 | TRBD1 | once | TRBV30 | CAWSVRGPKDTEAFF | TGTGCCTGGAGTGTAAGGGGGCCTAAGGACACTGAAGCTTTCTTT
TRBJ1-2 | - | - | TRBV27 | CASSPLGHDYTF | TGTGCCAGCAGTCCTCTGGGGCATGACTACACCTTC
TRBJ2-3 | TRBD2 | - | TRBV4-1 | CASSQDRLAGGTDTQYF | TGCGCCAGCAGCCAAGATCGACTAGCGGGAGGCACAGATACGCAGTATTTT
TRBJ2-1 | TRBD2 | - | TRBV7-3 | CASSSLAGDYNEQFF | TGTGCCAGCAGCTCTCTAGCGGGGGACTACAATGAGCAGTTCTTC
TRBJ2-3 | - | - | TRBV15 | CATSGGSTDTQYF | TGTGCCACCAGCGGGGGGAGCACAGATACGCAGTATTTT
TRBJ2-7 | - | - | TRBV4-1 | CASSQGRAVDEQYF | TGCGCCAGCAGCCAAGGCAGGGCAGTAGACGAGCAGTACTTC
TRBJ2-3 | TRBD1 | - | TRBV5-6 | CASSLATGVGADTQYF | TGTGCCAGCAGCTTGGCGACAGGGGTAGGCGCAGATACGCAGTATTTT